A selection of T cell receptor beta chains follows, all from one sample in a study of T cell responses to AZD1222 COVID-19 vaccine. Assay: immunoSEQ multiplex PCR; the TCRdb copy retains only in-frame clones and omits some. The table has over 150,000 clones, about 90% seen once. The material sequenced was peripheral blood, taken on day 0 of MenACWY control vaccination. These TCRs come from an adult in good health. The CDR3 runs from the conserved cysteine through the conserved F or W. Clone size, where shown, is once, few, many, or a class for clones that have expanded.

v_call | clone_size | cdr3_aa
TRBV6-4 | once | CASSSGRSTDTQYF
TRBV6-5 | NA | CASSAEGAREKLFF
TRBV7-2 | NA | CASSHGLAGEEQYF
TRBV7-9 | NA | CASSLGQGTNTEAFF
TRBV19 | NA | CASTPRISNQPQHF
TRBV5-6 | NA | CASSLRDTQYF
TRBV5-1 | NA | CASSLEVGYEQYF
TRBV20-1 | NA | CSAKSGPRQFF
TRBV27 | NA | CVWTGDSGNTIYF
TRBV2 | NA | CASSYPGTDYGYTF
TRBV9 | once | CASSVSGPKVDNEQFF
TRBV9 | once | CASSLSGSGTGELFF
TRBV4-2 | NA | CASSQEGGANEQFF
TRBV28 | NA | CASSLSLAGEKTQYF
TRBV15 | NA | CATSRDLVGSAYEQYF
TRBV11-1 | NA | CASSLREGIGTQYF
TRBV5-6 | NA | CASSSRQGAGTGELFF
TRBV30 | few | CAWSTTMIGTSESPLHF
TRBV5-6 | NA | CASSRGLAGEEQYF
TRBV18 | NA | CASSPNRAQPQHF
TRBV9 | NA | CASSVEGNNEQFF
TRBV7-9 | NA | CASSDVGAGAYEQYF
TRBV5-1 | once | CASSLGLAAPSSYEQYF
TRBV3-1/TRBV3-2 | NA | CASSPERQGPGNTIYF
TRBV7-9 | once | CASSTQNTEAFF
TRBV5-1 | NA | CASSLRGGTEAFF
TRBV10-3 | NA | CAISESGTDEKLFF
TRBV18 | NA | CASSPKGTGDLGNQPQHF
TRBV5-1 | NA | CASSWRTGGDQPQHF
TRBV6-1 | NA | CASSPRGAAQPQHF
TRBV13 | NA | CASSFRGEGLADTQYF
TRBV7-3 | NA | CASGRQNGEQFF
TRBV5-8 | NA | CASSLFRGTPSYNEQFF
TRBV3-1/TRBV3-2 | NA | CASSPGLSHNDNEQFF
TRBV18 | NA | CASSPLPGLVNQPQHF
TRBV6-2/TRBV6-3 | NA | CASSYLRVETQYF
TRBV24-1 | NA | CATSDPWREGLFF
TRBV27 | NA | CASSFRVTDTQYF
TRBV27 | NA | CASSHQGMNTEAFF
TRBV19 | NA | CASSIAAGQYGYTF